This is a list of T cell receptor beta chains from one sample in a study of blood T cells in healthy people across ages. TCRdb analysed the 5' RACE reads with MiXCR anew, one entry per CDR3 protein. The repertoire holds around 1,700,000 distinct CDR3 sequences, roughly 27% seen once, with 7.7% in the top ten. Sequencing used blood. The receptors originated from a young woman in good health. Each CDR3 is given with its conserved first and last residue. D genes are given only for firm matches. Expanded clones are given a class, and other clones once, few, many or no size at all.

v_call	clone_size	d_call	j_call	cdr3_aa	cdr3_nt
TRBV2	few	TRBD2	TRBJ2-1	CATWSAGGIGEQFF	TGTGCCACCTGGTCAGCGGGGGGGATAGGAGAGCAGTTCTTC
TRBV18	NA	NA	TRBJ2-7	CASSAPTTTVLYEQYF	TGTGCCAGCTCCGCACCAACCACGACAGTTCTCTACGAGCAGTACTTC
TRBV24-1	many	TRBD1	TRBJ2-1	CATSEQGIYNEQFF	TGTGCCACCAGTGAACAGGGGATCTACAATGAGCAGTTCTTC
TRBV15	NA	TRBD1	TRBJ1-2	CATQKGGNYGYTF	TGTGCCACCCAGAAAGGGGGCAACTATGGCTACACCTTC
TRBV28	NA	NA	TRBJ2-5	CASSPAGGAETQYF	TGTGCCAGCAGTCCCGCAGGGGGGGCAGAGACCCAGTACTTC
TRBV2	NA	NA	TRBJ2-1	CASSYQVPPGSEQFF	TGTGCCAGCAGTTACCAGGTCCCGCCCGGGAGTGAGCAGTTCTTC
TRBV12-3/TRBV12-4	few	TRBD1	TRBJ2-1	CASSFVDREVSNEQFF	TGTGCCAGCAGTTTTGTGGACAGGGAGGTCTCCAATGAGCAGTTCTTC
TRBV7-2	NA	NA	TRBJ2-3	CASSLSPRTDSTDTQYF	TGTGCCAGCAGCCTTAGCCCCCGAACCGATAGCACAGATACGCAGTATTTT
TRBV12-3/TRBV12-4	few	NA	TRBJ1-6	CASSLGLKRSNSPLHF	TGTGCCAGCAGTTTGGGCCTAAAGAGGTCTAATTCACCCCTCCACTTT
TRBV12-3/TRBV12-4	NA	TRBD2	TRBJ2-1	CATETSGRGNEQFF	TGTGCCACAGAGACTAGCGGGAGGGGGAATGAGCAGTTCTTC
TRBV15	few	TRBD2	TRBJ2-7	CATSRVTFPGTSGSPPCEQYF	TGTGCCACCAGCAGAGTAACTTTTCCCGGGACTAGCGGGAGTCCCCCCTGCGAGCAGTACTTC
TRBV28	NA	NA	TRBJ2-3	CASSLDSPLDTDTQYF	TGTGCCAGCAGTTTGGACTCACCTTTGGACACAGATACGCAGTATTTT
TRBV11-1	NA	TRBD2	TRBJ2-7	CASSLEAGGPVSHEQYF	TGTGCCAGCAGCTTAGAGGCGGGGGGGCCGGTTTCGCACGAGCAGTACTTC
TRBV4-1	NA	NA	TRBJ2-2	CATGTGSNTGELFF	TGCGCCACCGGGACCGGAAGCAACACCGGGGAGCTGTTTTTT
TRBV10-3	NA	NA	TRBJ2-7	CAIRGVYTYEQYF	TGTGCCATCAGGGGGGTGTACACCTACGAGCAGTACTTC
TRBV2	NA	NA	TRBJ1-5	CASSETTDRFEPQHF	TGTGCCAGCAGTGAGACGACCGACAGGTTTGAGCCCCAGCATTTT
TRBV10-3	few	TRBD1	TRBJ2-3	CAISGSQGLADTQYF	TGTGCCATCAGTGGGTCACAGGGGTTGGCAGATACGCAGTATTTT
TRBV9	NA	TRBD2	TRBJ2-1	CASSPRGGVLRNEQFF	TGTGCCAGCAGCCCCCGGGGGGGAGTATTGAGGAATGAGCAGTTCTTC
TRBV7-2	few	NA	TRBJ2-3	CASSWRGEKATDTQYF	TGTGCCAGCAGCTGGCGTGGGGAGAAGGCCACAGATACGCAGTATTTT
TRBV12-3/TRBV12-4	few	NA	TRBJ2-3	CASSRRRYTDTQYF	TGTGCCAGCAGCCGTCGACGGTACACAGATACGCAGTATTTT
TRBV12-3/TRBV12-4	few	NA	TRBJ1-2	CASSLVGILGYTF	TGTGCCAGCAGTTTGGTAGGGATCTTGGGCTACACCTTC
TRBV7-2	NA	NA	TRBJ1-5	CASSEGTGRPQHF	TGTGCCAGCAGCGAAGGAACAGGGAGGCCCCAGCATTTT
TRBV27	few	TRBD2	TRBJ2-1	CASTSGLAGSNEQFF	TGTGCCAGCACCTCAGGGCTAGCGGGGAGCAATGAGCAGTTCTTC
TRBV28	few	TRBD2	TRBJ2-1	CASIPSGNGRARDEQFF	TGTGCCAGCATCCCCTCGGGTAACGGGAGGGCCAGGGATGAGCAGTTCTTC
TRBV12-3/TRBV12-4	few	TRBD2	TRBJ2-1	CASSRPGGIYNEQFF	TGTGCCAGCAGCCGGCCGGGGGGGATCTACAATGAGCAGTTCTTC
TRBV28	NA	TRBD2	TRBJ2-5	CASRAGLAGTEQYF	TGTGCCAGCAGGGCAGGACTAGCGGGGACTGAGCAGTACTTC
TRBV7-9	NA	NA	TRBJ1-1	CASSYHTGHWNTEAFF	TGTGCCAGCAGCTACCACACAGGGCATTGGAACACTGAAGCTTTCTTT
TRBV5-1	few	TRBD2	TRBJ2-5	CASTRGDPQETQYF	TGCGCCAGCACACGGGGGGACCCACAAGAGACCCAGTACTTC
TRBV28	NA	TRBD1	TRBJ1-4	CASSPVLGGQGDEKLFF	TGTGCCAGCAGTCCGGTCCTGGGGGGACAGGGTGACGAAAAACTGTTTTTT
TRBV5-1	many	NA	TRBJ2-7	CASSLMVTGKYEQYF	TGCGCCAGCAGCTTGATGGTGACAGGAAAATACGAGCAGTACTTC
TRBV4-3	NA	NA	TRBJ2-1	CASSQGGRQGIYNEQFF	TGCGCCAGCAGCCAGGGGGGGCGTCAGGGGATCTACAATGAGCAGTTCTTC
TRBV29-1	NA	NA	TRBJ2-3	CSVREETDTQYF	TGCAGCGTTCGTGAGGAGACAGATACGCAGTATTTT
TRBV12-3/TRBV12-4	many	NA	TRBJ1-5	CASSLALAVNQPQHF	TGTGCCAGCAGTTTAGCGCTCGCGGTCAATCAGCCCCAGCATTTT
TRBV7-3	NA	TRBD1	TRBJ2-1	CASSLSGQLYDEQFF	TGTGCCAGCAGCTTATCGGGACAGCTCTACGATGAGCAGTTCTTC
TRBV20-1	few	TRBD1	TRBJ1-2	CSARGDRANCGYTF	TGCAGTGCTAGAGGGGACAGAGCTAACTGTGGCTACACCTTC
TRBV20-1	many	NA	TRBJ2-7	CSARRSIINEQYF	TGCAGTGCCCGTCGGTCCATCATCAACGAGCAGTACTTC
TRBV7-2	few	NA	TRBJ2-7	CASRQPAGAYEQYF	TGTGCCAGCAGACAGCCGGCAGGGGCCTACGAGCAGTACTTC
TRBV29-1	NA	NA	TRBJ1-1	CSVDGGENTEAFF	TGCAGCGTTGATGGGGGGGAGAACACTGAAGCTTTCTTT
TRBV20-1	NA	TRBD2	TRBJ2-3	CSARDFVRGSTDTQYF	TGCAGTGCTAGAGATTTCGTGCGGGGGAGCACAGATACGCAGTATTTT
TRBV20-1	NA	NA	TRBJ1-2	CRARPYGHTF	TGCAGGGCTAGACCCTATGGCCACACCTTC
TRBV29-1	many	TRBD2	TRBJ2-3	CSVERTRDTQYF	TGCAGCGTTGAAAGGACTAGGGATACGCAGTATTTT
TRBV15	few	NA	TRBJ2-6	CATSRAGSGANVLTF	TGTGCCACCAGCAGGGCGGGCTCTGGGGCCAACGTCCTGACTTTC
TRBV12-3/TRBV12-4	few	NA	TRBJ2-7	CASSLWDHYEQYF	TGTGCCAGCAGTTTATGGGATCACTACGAGCAGTACTTC
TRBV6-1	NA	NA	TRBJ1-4	CASSEAGVGEKLFF	TGTGCCAGCAGTGAAGCAGGGGTTGGTGAAAAACTGTTTTTT
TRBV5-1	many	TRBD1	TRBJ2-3	CASSSRTGTDTQYF	TGCGCCAGCAGCTCCCGGACAGGGACAGATACGCAGTATTTT
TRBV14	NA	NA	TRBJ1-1	CASNQALNTEAFF	TGTGCCAGCAACCAAGCCCTGAACACTGAAGCTTTCTTT
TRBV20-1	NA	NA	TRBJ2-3	CSARDRDTDTRYF	TGCAGTGCTAGAGATCGTGACACAGATACGCGGTATTTT
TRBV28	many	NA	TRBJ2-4	CASGRRGSKNIQYF	TGTGCCAGCGGGAGGAGGGGGTCCAAAAACATTCAGTACTTC
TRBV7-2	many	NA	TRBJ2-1	CASSLEGRGEQFF	TGTGCCAGCAGCTTAGAAGGTCGCGGTGAGCAGTTCTTC
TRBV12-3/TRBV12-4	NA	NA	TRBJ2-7	CASSRLRGDEQYF	TGTGCCAGCAGCCGACTGAGAGGGGATGAGCAGTACTTC
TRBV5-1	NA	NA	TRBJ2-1	CASSLQGPPVNEQFF	TGCGCCAGCAGCCTCCAGGGTCCTCCGGTGAATGAGCAGTTCTTC
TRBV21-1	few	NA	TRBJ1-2	CAGSKGEQVCCTF	TGTGCCGGCAGCAAAGGGGAACAGGTCTGTTGCACCTTC
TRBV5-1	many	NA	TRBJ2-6	CASSGDSSSGANVLTF	TGCGCCAGCAGCGGAGACAGCAGCTCTGGGGCCAACGTCCTGACTTTC
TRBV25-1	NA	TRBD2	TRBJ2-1	CASGSAGGTYNEQFF	TGTGCCAGCGGATCAGCGGGAGGCACCTACAATGAGCAGTTCTTC
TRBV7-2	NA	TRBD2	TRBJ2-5	CASSLGGLAGAETQETQYF	TGTGCCAGCAGCTTGGGGGGACTAGCGGGAGCGGAGACCCAAGAGACCCAGTACTTC